These 7 T cell receptor beta chains share one sample of origin, sequenced in a study of identical twins. TCRdb re-derived calls from the 5' RACE reads in MiXCR, one entry per CDR3 protein. The table lists under 1 million distinct CDR3 sequences, 12% of them singletons. A further study also used this sample, focusing on yellow fever vaccine responses in identical twins.

Sequenced: PBMCs. Receptor source: a woman in her late teens or twenties in good health.

The V and J genes are TRBV24-1 and TRBJ2-1; 12 positions agree with TRBD2. The CDR3 sequence is 18 residues long. Germline loops: CDR1 KGHDR, CDR2 SFDVKD. Germline trimming cut 9 bases from V and 6 bases from J; bases unmatched to any gene: 17. CDR3 in amino acids: CATGGSSTSGRPPNEQFF. The CDR3 DNA reads as TGTGCCACCGGAGGGTCCTCGACTAGCGGGAGACCCCCCAATGAGCAGTTCTTC.

In this sample, this clonotype turned up a few times. V usage is TRBV6-5 and J usage is TRBJ2-1, with 16 positions matching TRBD2. Germline loops: CDR1 MNHEY, CDR2 SVGAGI. CDR3 length equals 17 residues. Trimming cost V 2 bases and J 7 bases; bases outside gene matches: 5. CDR3 loop: CASSYQGLAGGGNEQFF. The CDR3 nucleotides are TGTGCCAGCAGTTACCAGGGACTAGCGGGAGGGGGAAATGAGCAGTTCTTC.

This clonotype showed up just a few times. V gene TRBV6-1 combines with J gene TRBJ1-1, with D perhaps TRBD1 (5 bases). In germline, CDR1 is MNHNS, CDR2 SASEGT. The CDR3 extends over 13 amino acids. The germline V and J ends were trimmed by 8 bases and 1 base, with 11 bases remaining between them. CDR3 in amino acids: CASGDFPNTEAFF. The CDR3 region has the DNA TGTGCCAGCGGGGACTTTCCGAACACTGAAGCTTTCTTT.

J is TRBJ1-2 and V is TRBV7-3, with D maybe TRBD1 (5 bases). Trimming took 1 base from V and 8 from J, leaving 11 bases between them. Germline loops: CDR1 SGHTA, CDR2 FQGTGA. The CDR3 is 13 amino acids. CDR3 loop: CASSLNKGLGYTF. For the CDR3, the DNA is TGTGCCAGCAGCTTAAATAAGGGGTTGGGCTACACCTTC.

The chain combines TRBV9 with TRBJ1-1, with D tentatively TRBD1 (5 bases). V was cut by 0 bases and J by 0 bases, with 12 bases left in between. Germline-derived CDR1 and CDR2 are SGDLS and YYNGEE. The CDR3 has 16 amino acids. Written as DNA, the CDR3 is TGTGCCAGCAGCGTAGCGGGGGGGACGGTGAACACTGAAGCTTTCTTT. It translates to CASSVAGGTVNTEAFF.

This clonotype has more than one count but fewer than ten. V gene TRBV29-1 combines with J gene TRBJ2-7, with D possibly TRBD1 on 6 matching bases. The CDR3 extends over 13 amino acids. V lost 1 base and J 4 bases, leaving 11 bases between the germline ends. Germline loops: CDR1 SQVTM, CDR2 ANQGSEA. CDR3 nucleotides: TGCAGCGTTGAAGCCCCGGACAGTTACGAGCAGTACTTC. This gives the protein CSVEAPDSYEQYF.

V usage is TRBV20-1 and J usage is TRBJ2-7; 11 bases map to TRBD1. Germline V gene sequence: CDR1 DFQATT, CDR2 SNEGSKA (reference sequence). The V and J ends lost 2 bases and 3 bases, in that order; junction bases with no gene match: 9. This CDR3 contains 16 residues. The CDR3 DNA is TGCAGTGCTAGAACCTTTGCCGGGACAGGGGGCTACGAGCAGTACTTC. Translated: CSARTFAGTGGYEQYF.